What follows describes a single T cell receptor beta chain. Its antigen is unknown. The sample is drawn from a study of T-cell reconstitution after alpha-beta-depleted transplantation in children. J lost 13 bases, V lost 6 bases, and 11 bases had no gene match. CDR1 and CDR2 from the germline V gene are SEHNR and FQNEAQ (reference sequence). This CDR3 is 13 amino acids long. Study-level results: Reports say that about two months after transplant, the alpha-beta T cells came out of several hundred graft clones that had expanded.

The authors prepared the TCRbeta library with unique molecular identifiers. A single record per CDR3 protein comes from TCRdb applying MiXCR to the PCR reads. The repertoire has around 490,000 distinct CDR3 sequences, about an eighth of them found once; the top ten carry roughly 15%. This sequence was found in a female patient aged 2-9 years who had a stem cell transplant for aplastic anemia, so the T cells may come from the graft donor. The genes are TRBV7-9 and TRBJ2-1; 8 nucleotides match TRBD1. This specimen consisted of PBMCs, mostly from graft donor cells, obtained 180 days after TCRalphabeta/CD19-depleted stem cell transplant. CDR3 sequence: CASSVTGGWYQFF. The CDR3 coding sequence is TGTGCCAGCAGTGTTACAGGGGGTTGGTACCAGTTCTTC.